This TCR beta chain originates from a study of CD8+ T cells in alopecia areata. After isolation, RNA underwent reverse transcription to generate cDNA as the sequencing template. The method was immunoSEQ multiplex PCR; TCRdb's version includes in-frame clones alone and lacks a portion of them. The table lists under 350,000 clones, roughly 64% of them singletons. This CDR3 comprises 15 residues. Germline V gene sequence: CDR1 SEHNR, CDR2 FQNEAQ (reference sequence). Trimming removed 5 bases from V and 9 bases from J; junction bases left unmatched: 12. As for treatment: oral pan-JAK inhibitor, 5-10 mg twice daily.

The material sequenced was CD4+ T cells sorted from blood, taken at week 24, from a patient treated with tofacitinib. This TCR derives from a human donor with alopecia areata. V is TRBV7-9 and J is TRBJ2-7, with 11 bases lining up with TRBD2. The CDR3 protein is CASSTGTSGGEAQYF. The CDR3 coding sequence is TGTGCCAGCAGCACTGGGACTAGCGGAGGTGAGGCGCAGTACTTC.